Presented here are 26 T cell receptor beta chains from one specimen sequenced in a study of CD8 T cells in ankylosing spondylitis. TCRdb used MiXCR to reprocess the 5' RACE reads, holding one entry per CDR3 protein. Of around 100,000 distinct CDR3 sequences listed, 24% are singletons. The sequencing sample was made of synovial fluid, either unsorted or a sorted T cell fraction (not recorded which). Receptors were obtained from a male donor with ankylosing spondylitis.

The V and J genes are TRBV7-8 and TRBJ2-2, with D uncertain. The CDR3 contains 15 residues. V shed 1 base and J shed 1 base, with 7 bases lying between them. Germline CDR1 is SGHVS and CDR2 is FQNEAQ. This chain's CDR3 is CASSLVVQNTGELFF. DNA of the CDR3: TGTGCCAGCAGCTTAGTGGTACAGAACACCGGGGAGCTGTTTTTT.

The J gene is TRBJ1-3, the V gene TRBV4-1, with D uncertain. V dropped 0 bases and J dropped 0 bases, with 12 bases sitting between them. The germline V gene encodes CDR1 MGHRA and CDR2 YSYEKL. This CDR3 is 17 amino acids long. CDR3 sequence: CASSQDSQPFSGNTIYF. The DNA for the CDR3 is TGCGCCAGCAGCCAAGATTCACAGCCGTTCTCTGGAAACACCATATATTTT.

This clonotype was recorded many times. V is TRBV11-2 and J is TRBJ2-2; 11 nucleotides align to TRBD2. Looked up from germline, CDR1 is SGHAT and CDR2 is FQNNGV. The CDR3 sequence is 17 residues long. J was trimmed by 5 bases and V by 3 bases; bases with no gene match: 8. The CDR3 nucleotides are TGTGCCAGCAGCTTTTTTACTAGCGGGAGCAGGACCGGGGAGCTGTTTTTT. This translates into CASSFFTSGSRTGELFF.

The chain combines TRBV27 with TRBJ2-3; no definite D call. Trimming took off 2 bases at V and 2 bases at J, with 5 bases between the two ends. Looked up from germline, CDR1 is MNHEY and CDR2 is SMNVEV (reference sequence). The CDR3 sequence is 13 residues long. CDR3 amino acids: CASSLQFTDTQYF. For the CDR3, the DNA is TGTGCCAGCAGTTTACAGTTCACAGATACGCAGTATTTT.

The CDR3 sequence: CSATSTGTNEKLFF. CDR3 nucleotides: TGCAGTGCTACCTCGACAGGGACTAATGAAAAACTGTTTTTT. The rearrangement joins TRBV20-1 to TRBJ1-4; TRBD1 matches 7 bases. V lost 4 bases to trimming and J lost 2 bases; unmatched junction nucleotides: 4. This CDR3 comprises 14 residues. Germline V lookup: CDR1 DFQATT, CDR2 SNEGSKA (reference sequence).

This clonotype has a count of ten or more. The chain has TRBV20-1 and TRBJ2-3; 8 positions match TRBD2. This CDR3 is 15 amino acids long. Germline V gene lookup returns CDR1 DFQATT and CDR2 SNEGSKA (reference sequence). V was clipped by 1 base and J by 3 bases; unmatched bases: 6. CDR3 residues: CSARATGRATDTQYF. DNA for the CDR3: TGCAGTGCTAGAGCGACCGGGAGGGCGACAGATACGCAGTATTTT.

A few counts support this clonotype. The genes are TRBV27 and TRBJ2-1; TRBD1 is a possible D gene (6 bases). Per the germline V gene, CDR1 is MNHEY and CDR2 is SMNVEV (reference sequence). V was trimmed by 2 bases and J by 5 bases, leaving 16 bases between them. The CDR3 totals 16 residues. The CDR3 bases are TGTGCCAGCAGTTTAGGAGTTTGGACAGTAGACAATGAGCAGTTCTTC. This codes for CASSLGVWTVDNEQFF.

Ten or more counts support this clonotype. The genes are TRBV12-3 or TRBV12-4 and TRBJ1-1; D not certain. The CDR3 is 14 amino acids. Trimming cost V 5 bases and J 5 bases, with 15 bases left between them. The CDR3 DNA reads as TGTGCCAGCAGTACGGTTGGTTCGCGGACTGAAGCTTTCTTT. Encoded protein: CASSTVGSRTEAFF.

The genes are TRBV6-1 and TRBJ1-6; perhaps TRBD1 as D (6 bases). This CDR3 is built from 17 residues. Germline V CDR1 and CDR2: MNHNS, SASEGT. Trimming took off 4 bases at V and 0 bases at J, with 13 bases between the two ends. CDR3 protein: CASSAGQTSSYNSPLHF. The CDR3 DNA sequence: TGTGCCAGCAGTGCCGGACAGACCAGCTCCTATAATTCACCCCTCCACTTT.

V is TRBV19 and J is TRBJ2-3, with 8 nucleotides matching TRBD2. Germline values: CDR1 LNHDA, CDR2 SQIVND (reference sequence). The CDR3 spans 13 residues. V lost 11 bases, J lost 5 bases, and 9 bases stayed unmatched. The CDR3 DNA sequence: TGTGCCGTCGGGAGCGGGAGTCAAGATACGCAGTATTTT. This gives the protein CAVGSGSQDTQYF.

This clonotype was observed a handful of times. The chain recombines TRBV20-1 with TRBJ2-7, with a possible D match to TRBD1 (5 bases). CDR1 is DFQATT, CDR2 SNEGSKA, per germline (reference sequence). The CDR3 consists of 13 residues. The V gene lost 6 bases and the J gene lost 4 bases, with 16 bases spanning the gap. The CDR3 spells CSARAVLGYEQYF. Written as DNA, the CDR3 is TGCAGTGCCAGGGCTGTCTTAGGGTACGAGCAGTACTTC.

There are a few counts of this clonotype. This sequence joins TRBV7-9 and TRBJ2-1; TRBD2 agrees at 10 bases. V lost 5 bases and J lost 3; bases outside the gene matches: 10. Germline CDR1 reads SEHNR; CDR2 reads FQNEAQ (reference sequence). The CDR3 spans 17 residues. CDR3 sequence reads: CASSQPPGTSVYNEQFF. For the CDR3, the DNA is TGTGCCAGCAGCCAGCCCCCCGGGACTAGCGTCTACAATGAGCAGTTCTTC.

The chain employs TRBV10-2 and TRBJ2-5; TRBD2 matches at 7 bases. Germline CDR1 WSHSY, CDR2 SAAADI. The CDR3 extends over 14 amino acids. Trimming at V came to 8 bases and at J to 2 bases, leaving 8 bases not matched to a gene. CDR3 coding DNA: TGCGCCAGCTCCTGGGCGGGAGAACAAGAGACCCAGTACTTC. It codes for CASSWAGEQETQYF.

The rearrangement uses TRBV5-1 and TRBJ2-7; no reliable D call. Germline values: CDR1 SGHRS, CDR2 YFSETQ. The germline V and J ends were trimmed by 0 bases and 1 base, with 8 bases remaining between them. The CDR3 extends over 14 amino acids. In DNA form, the CDR3 reads TGCGCCAGCAGCTTGGTTTCGAGTTCCTACGAGCAGTACGTC. It yields the protein CASSLVSSSYEQYV.

This clonotype was picked up a small number of times. The V call is TRBV7-8, the J call TRBJ2-7, with 8 bases identical to TRBD1. Germline trimming cut 5 bases from V and 3 bases from J; bases unmatched to any gene: 6. CDR1 SGHVS and CDR2 FQNEAQ come from the germline V gene. This CDR3 is built from 14 residues. The CDR3 DNA reads TGTGCCAGCAGCAGAACCGGACAGGGCTACGAGCAGTACTTC. Translated: CASSRTGQGYEQYF.

CDR3 sequence: CASSSGTGGFATNEKLFF. Written as DNA, the CDR3 is TGTGCCAGCAGTTCCGGGACAGGGGGCTTCGCAACTAATGAAAAACTGTTTTTT. The rearrangement links TRBV6-5 to TRBJ1-4, with 12 bases aligning to TRBD1. Germline-derived CDR1 and CDR2 are MNHEY and SVGAGI. Trimming removed 4 bases from V and 0 bases from J; junction bases left unmatched: 6. The CDR3 runs 18 residues.

The J gene is TRBJ1-3, the V gene TRBV20-1; D possibly corresponds to TRBD1 (5 bases). CDR3 length: 14 amino acids. CDR1 is DFQATT, CDR2 SNEGSKA, per germline (reference sequence). With 0 bases removed from V and 6 bases from J, the gap between germline ends came to 12 bases. CDR3 sequence (DNA): TGCAGTGCTAGAGATGGGCAGGGAGCAAACACCATATATTTT. Encoded protein: CSARDGQGANTIYF.

This clonotype has only a few counts. The CDR3 sequence is CASSRQGTSGNTIYF. Here the CDR3 DNA reads TGCGCCAGCAGCCGACAGGGGACCTCTGGAAACACCATATATTTT. The chain combines TRBV5-1 with TRBJ1-3, with TRBD1 identical over 8 bases. V lost 4 bases, J lost 0 bases, and 3 bases stayed unmatched. The CDR3 spans 15 residues. Germline CDR1 reads SGHRS; CDR2 reads YFSETQ.

The chain recombines TRBV20-1 with TRBJ2-1, with TRBD2 identical over 9 bases. This CDR3 is 17 amino acids long. With 4 bases clipped from V and 0 bases from J, the junction kept 10 bases outside the gene matches. The V gene's germline CDR1 is DFQATT and CDR2 SNEGSKA (reference sequence). DNA of the CDR3: TGCAGTGCTATAGGAGCGGGAGGTCCGAGCTCCTACAATGAGCAGTTCTTC. Encoded protein: CSAIGAGGPSSYNEQFF.

This clonotype ranks as medium-sized. V and J are TRBV29-1 and TRBJ1-6; D perhaps matches TRBD1 (6 bases). Trimming stripped 4 bases from V and 8 bases from J, with 15 bases between. CDR3 size: 14 residues. Germline V gene data show CDR1 as SQVTM and CDR2 as ANQGSEA. CDR3 loop: CSVASGQRDSPLHF. For the CDR3, the DNA is TGCAGCGTTGCCTCGGGACAAAGGGATTCACCCCTCCACTTT.

This clonotype was picked up many times. The chain uses TRBV4-2 and TRBJ2-5; D uncertain. Trimming took 2 bases from V and 5 from J, leaving 12 bases between them. From germline, CDR1 is LGHNA and CDR2 YNFKEQ. The CDR3 length is 14 residues. The CDR3 DNA follows: TGTGCCAGCAGCCAATCTGATCGACGGGAGACCCAGTACTTC. Its translation: CASSQSDRRETQYF.

The V gene is TRBV7-6, the J gene TRBJ2-1; D is unclear. This CDR3 contains 13 residues. CDR1 and CDR2 from the germline V gene are SGHVS and FNYEAQ. V was clipped by 2 bases and J by 7 bases, with 9 bases between them. CDR3 loop: CASSLFSPNEQFF. In DNA, the CDR3 is TGTGCCAGCAGCTTATTTTCGCCGAATGAGCAGTTCTTC.

This clonotype was counted a few times. The chain couples TRBV20-1 to TRBJ1-1; 7 nucleotides agree with TRBD1. The trim removed 6 bases at V and 4 bases at J, leaving 11 bases unmatched. The CDR3 has 14 amino acids. Germline values: CDR1 DFQATT, CDR2 SNEGSKA (reference sequence). The CDR3 DNA reads TGCAGTGCCCGTCGGACAGGTGGATTCACTGAAGCTTTCTTT. It specifies CSARRTGGFTEAFF.

This clonotype was counted a single time. This chain uses TRBV7-2 with TRBJ2-4; D gene uncertain. V lost 5 bases and J lost 8, with 10 bases in between. Germline CDR1 is SGHTA and CDR2 is FQGNSA. The CDR3 covers 12 residues. The CDR3 protein is CASSPFYDIQYF. The CDR3 nucleotides read TGTGCCAGCAGCCCCTTCTATGACATTCAGTACTTC.

At least ten counts were recorded for this clonotype. The V call is TRBV7-9, the J call TRBJ2-2; no reliable D call. The V gene lost 2 bases and the J gene lost 4 bases, with 2 bases spanning the gap. There are 12 residues in the CDR3. The germline V gene has CDR1 SEHNR and CDR2 FQNEAQ (reference sequence). Here the CDR3 reads CASSLPTGELFF. The CDR3 coding sequence is TGTGCCAGCAGCTTACCCACCGGGGAGCTGTTTTTT.

This clonotype occurred a few times. The rearrangement uses TRBV28 and TRBJ2-1; 8 bases fit TRBD1. The CDR3 contains 13 residues. Germline V gene sequence: CDR1 MDHEN, CDR2 SYDVKM. The CDR3 DNA reads as TGTGTGATCAAGGACAGGGCGGACAATGAGCAGTTCTTC. Protein product: CVIKDRADNEQFF. The whole variable domain, remainder taken from reference TRBV28 and TRBJ2-1, is DVKVTQSSRYLVKRTGEKVFLECVQDMDHENMFWYRQDPGLGLRLIYFSYDVKMKEKGDIPEGYSVSREKKERFSLILESASTNQTSMYLCVIKDRADNEQFFGPGTRLTVL.